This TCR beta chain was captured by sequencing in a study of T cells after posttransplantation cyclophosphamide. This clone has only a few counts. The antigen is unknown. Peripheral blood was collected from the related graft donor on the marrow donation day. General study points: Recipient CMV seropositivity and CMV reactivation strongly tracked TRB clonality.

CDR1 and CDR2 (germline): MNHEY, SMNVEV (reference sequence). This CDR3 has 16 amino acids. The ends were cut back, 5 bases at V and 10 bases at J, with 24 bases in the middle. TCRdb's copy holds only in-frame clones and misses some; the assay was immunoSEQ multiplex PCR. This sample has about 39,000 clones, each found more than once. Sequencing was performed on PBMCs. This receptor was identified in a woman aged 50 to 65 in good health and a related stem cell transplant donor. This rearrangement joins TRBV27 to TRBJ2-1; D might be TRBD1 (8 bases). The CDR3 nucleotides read TGTGCCAGCAGTCCCTGGGACAGGCTCCGGGGAGGGGAGCAGTTCTTC. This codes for CASSPWDRLRGGEQFF.